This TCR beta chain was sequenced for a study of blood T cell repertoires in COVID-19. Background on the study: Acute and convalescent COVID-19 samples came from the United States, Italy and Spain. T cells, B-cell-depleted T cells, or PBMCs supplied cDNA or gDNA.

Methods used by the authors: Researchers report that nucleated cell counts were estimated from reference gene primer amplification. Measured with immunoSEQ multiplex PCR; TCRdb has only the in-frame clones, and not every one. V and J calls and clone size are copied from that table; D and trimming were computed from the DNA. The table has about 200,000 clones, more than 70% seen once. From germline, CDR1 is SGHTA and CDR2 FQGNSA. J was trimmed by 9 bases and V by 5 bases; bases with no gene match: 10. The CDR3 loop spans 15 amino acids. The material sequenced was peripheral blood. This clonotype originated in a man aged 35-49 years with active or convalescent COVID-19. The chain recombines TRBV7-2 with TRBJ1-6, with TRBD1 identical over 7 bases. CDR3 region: CASSQDRAPVSPLHF. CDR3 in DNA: TGTGCCAGCAGCCAAGACAGGGCGCCCGTTTCACCCCTCCACTTT.